This T cell receptor (beta chain) was sequenced during a study of T cell responses to AZD1222 COVID-19 vaccine. The CDR3 length is 12 residues. The germline gives CDR1 MNHEY, CDR2 SVGAGI. Details on this clone: The antigen is unknown. One end of the junction varies from germline; a read error may be responsible.

Broader study findings: Mostly white British, mostly female donors; authors suggested clonal diversity may be underestimated. An increase in Spike-specific TCR breadth and depth was observed after two AZD1222 doses.

Clones were read by immunoSEQ multiplex PCR, and TCRdb kept only the in-frame ones, dropping some. This table holds some 170,000 clones, 90% to 95% found once. Sequenced here: peripheral blood, sampled 28 days after the second dose of the MenACWY control vaccine. This chain links TRBV6-5 with TRBJ1-1; no clear D. The clonotype was recovered from an adult who received the MenACWY meningococcal vaccine as a control. The CDR3 region is CAGSYSGSEAFF. Written as DNA, the CDR3 is TGTGCCGGCAGTTACTCGGGGTCTGAAGCTTTCTTT.